The subject of this entry is one T cell receptor beta chain. The material for each subset, its genomic DNA, was split evenly across several immunoSEQ plates. The table came from immunoSEQ multiplex PCR; TCRdb's copy has only in-frame clones and leaves some out. The sample contains over a million clones, about 76% of which appear only once. These data are taken from a study of shared clonotypes between healthy human individuals. About the study: Per donor, three plates held CD4 naive cells, three held CD4 memory, two held CD8 naive and one held CD8 memory.

The CDR3 loop spans 13 amino acids. V shed 1 base and J shed 6 bases, with 9 bases lying between them. The germline V gene has CDR1 LNHNV and CDR2 YYDKDF (reference sequence). The sample was memory CD4+ T cells sorted from blood. The subset denotes: CD45RA-negative fraction. The TCR was taken from a man in his late teens or twenties in good health. V gene TRBV15 combines with J gene TRBJ1-2; a possible D gene is TRBD1 (6 bases). CDR3: CATSRAPGDGYTF. The CDR3 DNA reads TGTGCCACCAGCAGAGCGCCAGGGGATGGCTACACCTTC.